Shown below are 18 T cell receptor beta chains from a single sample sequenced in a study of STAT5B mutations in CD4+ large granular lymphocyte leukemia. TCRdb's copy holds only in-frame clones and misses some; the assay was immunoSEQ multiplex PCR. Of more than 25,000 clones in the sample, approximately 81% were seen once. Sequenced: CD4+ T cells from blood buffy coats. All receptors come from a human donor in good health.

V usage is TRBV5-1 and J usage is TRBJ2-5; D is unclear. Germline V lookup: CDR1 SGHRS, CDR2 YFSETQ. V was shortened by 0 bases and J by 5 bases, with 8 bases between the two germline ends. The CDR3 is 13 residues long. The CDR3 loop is CASSLEDAETQYF. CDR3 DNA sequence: TGCGCCAGCAGCTTGGAGGACGCGGAGACCCAGTACTTC.

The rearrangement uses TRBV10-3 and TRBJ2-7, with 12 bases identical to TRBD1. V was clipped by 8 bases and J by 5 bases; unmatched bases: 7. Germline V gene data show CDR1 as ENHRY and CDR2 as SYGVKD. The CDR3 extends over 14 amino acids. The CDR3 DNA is TGTGCCATCTGGGTGGGACAGGGGGCACACGAGCAGTACTTC. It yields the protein CAIWVGQGAHEQYF.

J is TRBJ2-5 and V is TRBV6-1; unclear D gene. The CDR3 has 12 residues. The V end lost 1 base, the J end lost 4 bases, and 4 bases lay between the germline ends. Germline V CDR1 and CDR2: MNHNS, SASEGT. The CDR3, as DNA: TGTGCCAGCAGTGAAGGGAGAGAGACCCAGTACTTC. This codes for CASSEGRETQYF.

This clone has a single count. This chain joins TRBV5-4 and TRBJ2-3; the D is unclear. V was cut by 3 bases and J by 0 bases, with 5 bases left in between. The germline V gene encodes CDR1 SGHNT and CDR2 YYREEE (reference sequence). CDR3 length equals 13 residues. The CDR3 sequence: CASSSGSTDTQYF. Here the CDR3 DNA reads TGTGCCAGCAGCTCAGGAAGCACAGATACGCAGTATTTT.

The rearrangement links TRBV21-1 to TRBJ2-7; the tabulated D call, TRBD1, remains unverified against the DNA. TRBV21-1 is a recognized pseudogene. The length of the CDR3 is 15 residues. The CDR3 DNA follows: TGTGCCAGCAGCAAGGGAGGGACAGGCTCCTACGAGCAGTACTTC. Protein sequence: CASSKGGTGSYEQYF.

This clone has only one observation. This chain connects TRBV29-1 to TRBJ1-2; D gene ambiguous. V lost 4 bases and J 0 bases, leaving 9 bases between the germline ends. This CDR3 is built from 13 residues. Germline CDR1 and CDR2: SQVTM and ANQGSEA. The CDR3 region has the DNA TGCAGCGTTGCGCGCGGTACTAACTATGGCTACACCTTC. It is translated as CSVARGTNYGYTF.

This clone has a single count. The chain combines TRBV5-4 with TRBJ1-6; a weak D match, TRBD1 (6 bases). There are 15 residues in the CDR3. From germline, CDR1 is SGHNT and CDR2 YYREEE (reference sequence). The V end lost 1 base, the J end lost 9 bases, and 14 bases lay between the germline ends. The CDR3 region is CASSLSGQISSPLHF. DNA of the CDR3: TGTGCCAGCAGCTTGTCAGGACAGATTTCTTCACCCCTCCACTTT. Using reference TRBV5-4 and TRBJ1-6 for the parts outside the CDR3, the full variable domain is ETGVTQSPTHLIKTRGQQVTLRCSSQSGHNTVSWYQQALGQGPQFIFQYYREEENGRGNFPPRFSGLQFPNYSSELNVNALELDDSALYLCASSLSGQISSPLHFGNGTRLTVT.

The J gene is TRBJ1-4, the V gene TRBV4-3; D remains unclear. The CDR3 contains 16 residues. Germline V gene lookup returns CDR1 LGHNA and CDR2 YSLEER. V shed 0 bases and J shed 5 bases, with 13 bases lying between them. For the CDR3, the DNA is TGCGCCAGCAGCCAAGATCGTGGGAGAAGGAATGAAAAACTGTTTTTT. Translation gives CASSQDRGRRNEKLFF.

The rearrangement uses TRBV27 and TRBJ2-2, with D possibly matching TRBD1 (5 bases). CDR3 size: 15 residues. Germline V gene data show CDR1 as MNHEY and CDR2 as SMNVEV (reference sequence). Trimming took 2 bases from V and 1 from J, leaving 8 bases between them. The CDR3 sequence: CASSLGAVNTGELFF. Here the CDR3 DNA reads TGTGCCAGCAGTTTAGGGGCCGTGAACACCGGGGAGCTGTTTTTT.

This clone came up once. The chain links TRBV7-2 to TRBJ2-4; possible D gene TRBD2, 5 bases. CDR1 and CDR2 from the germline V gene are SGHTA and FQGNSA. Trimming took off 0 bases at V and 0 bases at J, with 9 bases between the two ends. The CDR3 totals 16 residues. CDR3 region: CASSLAGLLAKNIQYF. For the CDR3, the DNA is TGTGCCAGCAGCTTAGCAGGACTGCTAGCCAAAAACATTCAGTACTTC.

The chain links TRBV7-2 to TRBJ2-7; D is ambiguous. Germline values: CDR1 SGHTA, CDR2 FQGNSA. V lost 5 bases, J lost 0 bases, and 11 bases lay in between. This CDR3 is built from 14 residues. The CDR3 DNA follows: TGTGCCAGCAGCCCCGAAAGGTACTCCTACGAGCAGTACTTC. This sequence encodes CASSPERYSYEQYF.

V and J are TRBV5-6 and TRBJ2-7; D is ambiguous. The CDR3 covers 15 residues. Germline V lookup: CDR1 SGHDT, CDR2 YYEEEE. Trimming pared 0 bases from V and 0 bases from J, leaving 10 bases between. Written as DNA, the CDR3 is TGTGCCAGCAGCTTGGCCGACTTCTACTCCTACGAGCAGTACTTC. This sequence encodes CASSLADFYSYEQYF.

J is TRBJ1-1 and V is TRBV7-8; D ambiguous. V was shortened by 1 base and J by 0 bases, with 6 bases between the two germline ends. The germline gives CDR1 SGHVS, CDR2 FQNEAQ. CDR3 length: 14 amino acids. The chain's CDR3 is CASSLGRVNTEAFF. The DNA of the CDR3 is TGTGCCAGCAGCTTAGGACGGGTGAACACTGAAGCTTTCTTT.

CDR3 nucleotide sequence: TGTGCCAGTAGTATTGGGCTAGCCACACGGGAGACCCAGTACTTC. Its protein is CASSIGLATRETQYF. This sequence joins TRBV19 and TRBJ2-5; possibly TRBD2 for D (5 bases). Germline CDR1 reads LNHDA; CDR2 reads SQIVND (reference sequence). CDR3 length equals 15 residues. Trimming shortened V by 3 bases and J by 5 bases, and 16 bases separated the two germline ends.

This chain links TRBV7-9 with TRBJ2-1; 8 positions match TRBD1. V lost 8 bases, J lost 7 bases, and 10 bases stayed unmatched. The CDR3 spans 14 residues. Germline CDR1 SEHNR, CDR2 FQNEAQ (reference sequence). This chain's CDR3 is CASGRVRTGNEQFF. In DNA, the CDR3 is TGTGCCAGCGGTAGAGTACGGACAGGGAATGAGCAGTTCTTC. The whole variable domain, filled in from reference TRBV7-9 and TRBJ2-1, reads DTGVSQNPRHKITKRGQNVTFRCDPISEHNRLYWYRQTLGQGPEFLTYFQNEAQLEKSRLLSDRFSAERPKGSFSTLEIQRTEQGDSAMYLCASGRVRTGNEQFFGPGTRLTVL.

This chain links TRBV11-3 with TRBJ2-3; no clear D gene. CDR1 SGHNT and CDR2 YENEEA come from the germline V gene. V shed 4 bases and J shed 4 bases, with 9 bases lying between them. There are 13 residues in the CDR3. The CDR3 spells CASSWVTADTQYF. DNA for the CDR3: TGTGCCAGCAGCTGGGTGACTGCAGATACGCAGTATTTT.

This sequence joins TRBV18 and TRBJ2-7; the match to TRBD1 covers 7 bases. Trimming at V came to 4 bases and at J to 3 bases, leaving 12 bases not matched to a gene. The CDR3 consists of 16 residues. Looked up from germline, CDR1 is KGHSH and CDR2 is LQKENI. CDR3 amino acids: CASSLSSPGQVYEQYV. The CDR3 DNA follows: TGTGCCAGCTCACTCAGCTCTCCCGGACAGGTCTACGAGCAGTACGTC.

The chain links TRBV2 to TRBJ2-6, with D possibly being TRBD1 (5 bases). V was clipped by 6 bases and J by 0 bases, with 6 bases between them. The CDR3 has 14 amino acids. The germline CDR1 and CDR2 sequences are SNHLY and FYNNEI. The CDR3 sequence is CASSRDSGANVLTF. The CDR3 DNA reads TGTGCCAGCAGCAGGGACTCTGGGGCCAACGTCCTGACTTTC.